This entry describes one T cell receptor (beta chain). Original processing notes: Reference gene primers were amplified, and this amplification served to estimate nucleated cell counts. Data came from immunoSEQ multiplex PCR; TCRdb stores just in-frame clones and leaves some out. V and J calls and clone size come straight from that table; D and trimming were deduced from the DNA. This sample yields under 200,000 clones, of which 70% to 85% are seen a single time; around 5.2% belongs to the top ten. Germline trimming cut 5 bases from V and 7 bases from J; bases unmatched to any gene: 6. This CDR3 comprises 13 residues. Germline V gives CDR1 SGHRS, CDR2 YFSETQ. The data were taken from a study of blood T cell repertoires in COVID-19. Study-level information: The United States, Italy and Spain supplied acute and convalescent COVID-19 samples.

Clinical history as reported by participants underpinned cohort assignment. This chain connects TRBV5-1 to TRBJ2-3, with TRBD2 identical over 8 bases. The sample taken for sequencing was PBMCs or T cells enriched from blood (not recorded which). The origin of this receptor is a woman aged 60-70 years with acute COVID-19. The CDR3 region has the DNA TGCGCCAGCAGACGGGAGGGCCTACATACGCAGTATTTT. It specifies CASRREGLHTQYF. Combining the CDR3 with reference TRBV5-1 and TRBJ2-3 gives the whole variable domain KAGVTQTPRYLIKTRGQQVTLSCSPISGHRSVSWYQQTPGQGLQFLFEYFSETQRNKGNFPGRFSGRQFSNSRSEMNVSTLELGDSALYLCASRREGLHTQYFGPGTRLTVL.